The 29 T cell receptor beta chains below come from one sample, sequenced in a study of OX40 agonist ivuxolimab in advanced cancers. Data came from immunoSEQ multiplex PCR; TCRdb stores just in-frame clones and leaves some out. This sample has about 66,000 clones, with 82% found just once. The sequences come from CD4+ or CD8+ T cells sorted from blood, collected in a trial of the OX40 agonist ivuxolimab. These receptors were taken from an adult with an advanced solid tumor such as melanoma, head and neck, liver or kidney cancer.

This clone was found once. The V call is TRBV5-1, the J call TRBJ2-2; D could derive from TRBD1 or TRBD2 (5 bases each). Germline V gene data show CDR1 as SGHRS and CDR2 as YFSETQ. Trimming left V 4 bases short and J 9 bases short, with 25 bases between. The CDR3 runs 17 residues. The CDR3 DNA is TGCGCCAGCAGCCGCACAATACGGGACCTAACGGACTGGGAGCTGTTTTTT. Protein sequence: CASSRTIRDLTDWELFF.

The V and J genes are TRBV4-1 and TRBJ2-3; D is undetermined. The CDR3 runs 12 residues. The V gene's germline CDR1 is MGHRA and CDR2 YSYEKL. V was clipped by 5 bases and J by 5 bases, with 8 bases between them. DNA of the CDR3: TGCGCCAGCAGCGACTGGAAAGATACGCAGTATTTT. The encoded protein is CASSDWKDTQYF.

The chain joins TRBV12-5 to TRBJ1-5; TRBD1 agrees at 7 bases. Per the germline V gene, CDR1 is LGHNT and CDR2 is FRNRAP. This CDR3 is built from 15 residues. With 7 bases clipped from V and 7 bases from J, the junction kept 13 bases outside the gene matches. CDR3 residues: CASALPDRPGQPQHF. The CDR3 region has the DNA TGTGCTAGTGCCCTACCGGACAGGCCGGGCCAGCCCCAGCATTTT.

This clone was counted a few times. The rearrangement uses TRBV2 and TRBJ2-3; 11 nucleotides agree with TRBD1. This CDR3 spans 16 amino acids. Germline CDR1 reads SNHLY; CDR2 reads FYNNEI. With 6 bases clipped from V and 4 bases from J, the junction kept 9 bases outside the gene matches. CDR3 DNA sequence: TGTGCCAGCAGAAGACCGGGACAGGGGGACGCAGATACGCAGTATTTT. Residues: CASRRPGQGDADTQYF.

Only one count was recorded for this clone. V gene TRBV30 combines with J gene TRBJ1-1; 8 bases line up with TRBD1. The CDR3 extends over 13 amino acids. The germline CDR1 and CDR2 sequences are GTSNPN and SVGIG (reference sequence). V was pared by 2 bases and J by 5 bases, with 4 bases of the junction left unmatched. In DNA form, the CDR3 reads TGTGCCTGGAGTACAGGGGGAGCGACTGAAGCTTTCTTT. It yields the protein CAWSTGGATEAFF. The variable domain in full, with the rest retrieved from reference TRBV30 and TRBJ1-1, is SQTIHQWPATLVQPVGSPLSLECTVEGTSNPNLYWYRQAAGRGLQLLFYSVGIGQISSEVPQNLSASRPQDRQFILSSKKLLLSDSGFYLCAWSTGGATEAFFGQGTRLTVV.

The V and J genes are TRBV7-3 and TRBJ2-3; tentative D call: TRBD2 (6 bases). Germline-derived CDR1 and CDR2 are SGHTA and FQGTGA. Trimming cost V 4 bases and J 11 bases, with 16 bases left between them. CDR3 length equals 13 residues. The CDR3 here is CASSWDSGGMQYF. The CDR3 DNA reads TGTGCCAGCAGCTGGGACTCCGGCGGGATGCAGTATTTT.

The gene calls are TRBV2 and TRBJ2-5; a weak D match, TRBD2 (5 bases). Trimming pared 6 bases from V and 2 bases from J, leaving 10 bases between. This CDR3 has 13 residues. The germline gives CDR1 SNHLY, CDR2 FYNNEI. This CDR3 reads CASSGGRQETQYF. In nucleotides, the CDR3 is TGTGCCAGCAGCGGCGGGCGACAAGAGACCCAGTACTTC.

This clone was detected a few times. The chain employs TRBV7-9 and TRBJ2-5; D is perhaps TRBD1 or TRBD2 (5 bases each). This CDR3 is built from 14 residues. Looked up from germline, CDR1 is SEHNR and CDR2 is FQNEAQ (reference sequence). V lost 5 bases to trimming and J lost 2 bases, with 12 bases between them. In DNA, the CDR3 is TGTGCCAGCAGCGAAGGGACGGGGCAAGAGACCCAGTACTTC. This encodes CASSEGTGQETQYF.

V is TRBV5-1 and J is TRBJ2-3, with 9 bases matching TRBD2. Trimming at V came to 0 bases and at J to 4 bases, leaving 9 bases not matched to a gene. Germline-derived CDR1 and CDR2 are SGHRS and YFSETQ. CDR3 length equals 17 residues. The DNA for the CDR3 is TGCGCCAGCAGCTTGGCCGGGTTAGCGGGGGCGGCAGATACGCAGTATTTT. Its translation is CASSLAGLAGAADTQYF.

The chain combines TRBV18 with TRBJ1-2, with D unresolved. Germline CDR1 is KGHSH and CDR2 is LQKENI. V lost 4 bases and J 8 bases, leaving 20 bases between the germline ends. The CDR3 loop spans 15 amino acids. The CDR3 reads CASSLQSEGFEGYTF. CDR3 nucleotide sequence: TGTGCCAGCTCACTACAGTCAGAGGGATTTGAAGGCTACACCTTC.

The V and J genes are TRBV6-5 and TRBJ2-7; no reliable D call. CDR1 is MNHEY, CDR2 SVGAGI, per germline. The CDR3 runs 13 residues. V was shortened by 7 bases and J by 0 bases, with 10 bases between the two germline ends. The CDR3: CASMGKASYEQYV. In DNA form, the CDR3 reads TGTGCCAGCATGGGGAAGGCCTCCTACGAGCAGTACGTC.

This chain links TRBV29-1 with TRBJ2-1; 14 bases fit TRBD2. V was clipped by 6 bases and J by 0 bases; unmatched bases: 7. In germline, CDR1 is SQVTM, CDR2 ANQGSEA. CDR3 length: 17 residues. The CDR3 sequence: CSVYGLAGGLSYNEQFF. The CDR3 region has the DNA TGCAGCGTCTACGGACTAGCGGGAGGACTCTCCTACAATGAGCAGTTCTTC.

The rearrangement uses TRBV9 and TRBJ2-1; 7 bases align to TRBD2. The CDR3 has 15 residues. CDR1 and CDR2 (germline): SGDLS, YYNGEE. The trim removed 4 bases at V and 0 bases at J, leaving 4 bases unmatched. The DNA for the CDR3 is TGTGCCAGCAGCCTCAGCGGGAACTCCTACAATGAGCAGTTCTTC. It codes for CASSLSGNSYNEQFF. The whole variable domain, filled in from reference TRBV9 and TRBJ2-1, reads DSGVTQTPKHLITATGQRVTLRCSPRSGDLSVYWYQQSLDQGLQFLIQYYNGEERAKGNILERFSAQQFPDLHSELNLSSLELGDSALYFCASSLSGNSYNEQFFGPGTRLTVL.

The V call is TRBV2, the J call TRBJ2-5; D could derive from TRBD1 or TRBD2 (6 bases each). This CDR3 has 15 amino acids. V lost 7 bases to trimming and J lost 3 bases, with 18 bases between them. The V gene's germline CDR1 is SNHLY and CDR2 FYNNEI. The CDR3 DNA sequence: TGTGCCAGCACCCCGATGGGGGGCAGTGAAGAGACCCAGTACTTC. Its translation: CASTPMGGSEETQYF.

The chain employs TRBV19 and TRBJ2-3; 9 bases map to TRBD1. J lost 6 bases, V lost 6 bases, and 4 bases had no gene match. Germline CDR1 reads LNHDA; CDR2 reads SQIVND (reference sequence). The length of the CDR3 is 13 residues. The CDR3 reads CASRGTGTDTQYF. DNA of the CDR3: TGTGCCAGTAGGGGGACAGGGACCGATACGCAGTATTTT. Based on the CDR3 plus reference TRBV19 and TRBJ2-3, the full variable domain is DGGITQSPKYLFRKEGQNVTLSCEQNLNHDAMYWYRQDPGQGLRLIYYSQIVNDFQKGDIAEGYSVSREKKESFPLTVTSAQKNPTAFYLCASRGTGTDTQYFGPGTRLTVL.

In this sample, this clone turned up a few times. The chain is built from TRBV6-1 and TRBJ2-3; either TRBD1 or TRBD2 may supply D (6 bases each). Germline values: CDR1 MNHNS, CDR2 SASEGT. This CDR3 contains 14 residues. Deletions cut 2 bases from V and 10 bases from J, with 16 bases between. The CDR3 coding sequence is TGTGCCAGCAGTGAATCGGGGGCGGTACACCCGCAGTATTTT. This gives the protein CASSESGAVHPQYF.

The rearrangement uses TRBV11-1 and TRBJ2-3; 9 nucleotides align to TRBD1. Germline values: CDR1 SGHAT, CDR2 FQDESV (reference sequence). V lost 5 bases and J lost 4; bases outside the gene matches: 1. This CDR3 is 13 amino acids long. CDR3 amino acids: CASSGQGSDTQYF. CDR3 nucleotide sequence: TGTGCCAGCAGCGGACAGGGGTCAGATACGCAGTATTTT.

V gene TRBV10-2 combines with J gene TRBJ2-5; no reliable D call. Trimming left V 3 bases short and J 5 bases short, with 7 bases between. The CDR3 consists of 12 residues. Germline V gene sequence: CDR1 WSHSY, CDR2 SAAADI. This CDR3 reads CASSDAGETQYF. The CDR3 DNA follows: TGCGCCAGCAGTGACGCCGGGGAGACCCAGTACTTC.

This clone has a single count. The J gene is TRBJ1-1, the V gene TRBV6-4; perhaps TRBD1 as D (5 bases). The CDR3 contains 15 residues. The V end was cut by 5 bases, the J end by 1 base, with 14 bases between. CDR1 is MRHNA, CDR2 SNTAGT, per germline. CDR3 DNA sequence: TGTGCCAGCAGTCCATTTGCTACAGGGAACACTGAAGCTTTCTTT. This encodes CASSPFATGNTEAFF.

The chain employs TRBV5-6 and TRBJ1-2; unclear D gene. Germline CDR1 reads SGHDT; CDR2 reads YYEEEE. This CDR3 comprises 19 residues. V lost 0 bases and J 4 bases, leaving 25 bases between the germline ends. This CDR3 is CASSLDRFYRGGLTYGYTF. Written as DNA, the CDR3 is TGTGCCAGCAGCTTGGATAGATTTTATCGTGGCGGACTAACCTATGGCTACACCTTC. The full variable domain, its missing parts supplied by reference TRBV5-6 and TRBJ1-2, is DAGVTQSPTHLIKTRGQQVTLRCSPKSGHDTVSWYQQALGQGPQFIFQYYEEEERQRGNFPDRFSGHQFPNYSSELNVNALLLGDSALYLCASSLDRFYRGGLTYGYTFGSGTRLTVV.

In DNA, the CDR3 is TGTGCCAGCAGCGAGGGACTAGCCCTCACGGATACGCAGTATTTT. Translating it yields CASSEGLALTDTQYF. The chain couples TRBV5-8 to TRBJ2-3; 9 nucleotides align to TRBD2. With 4 bases clipped from V and 6 bases from J, the junction kept 9 bases outside the gene matches. The V gene's germline CDR1 is SGHTS and CDR2 YDEGEE. The CDR3 spans 15 residues.

The chain joins TRBV28 to TRBJ2-2; possibly TRBD1 or TRBD2 for D (6 bases each). The CDR3 covers 14 residues. Per the germline V gene, CDR1 is MDHEN and CDR2 is SYDVKM. Trimming left V 3 bases short and J 3 bases short, with 8 bases between. CDR3 protein: CASSLRGDTGELFF. CDR3 nucleotide sequence: TGTGCCAGCAGTTTGAGGGGGGACACCGGGGAGCTGTTTTTT.

The rearrangement links TRBV6-5 to TRBJ1-3; 8 bases are shared with TRBD1. The length of the CDR3 is 16 residues. Germline CDR1 and CDR2: MNHEY and SVGAGI. The V segment lost 2 bases and the J segment 3 bases; nucleotides outside the gene matches: 6. CDR3 loop: CASSYAQGAHGNTIYF. Written as DNA, the CDR3 is TGTGCCAGCAGTTACGCGCAGGGGGCGCATGGAAACACCATATATTTT.

This chain uses TRBV21-1 with TRBJ2-4. TRBV21-1 is a pseudogene locus. The CDR3 has 18 residues. CDR3 in amino acids: CASSYLIPGPIAKNIQYF. The CDR3 bases are TGTGCCAGCAGTTACCTTATTCCGGGGCCGATAGCCAAAAACATTCAGTACTTC.

This clone was detected only a few times. The V call is TRBV6-6, the J call TRBJ1-2, with D possibly being TRBD1 (5 bases). V lost 6 bases, J lost 0 bases, and 17 bases lay in between. CDR1 MNHNY and CDR2 SVGAGI come from the germline V gene (reference sequence). The CDR3 is made up of 16 amino acids. The CDR3 nucleotides are TGTGCCAGCAGACGTGGGGGGGATTCAGCTAACTATGGCTACACCTTC. It specifies CASRRGGDSANYGYTF.

The chain couples TRBV2 to TRBJ1-1; no clear D. V lost 7 bases, J lost 4 bases, and 13 bases lay in between. CDR3 size: 13 residues. Germline values: CDR1 SNHLY, CDR2 FYNNEI. The CDR3 bases are TGTGCCAGCAAGGAAGAGACGCGCACTGAAGCTTTCTTT. It yields the protein CASKEETRTEAFF.

This chain links TRBV20-1 with TRBJ2-3, with D unclear. Germline CDR1 and CDR2: DFQATT and SNEGSKA (reference sequence). V was shortened by 6 bases and J by 0 bases, with 4 bases between the two germline ends. The CDR3 has 11 amino acids. CDR3 sequence: CSAHSTDTQYF. As DNA, the CDR3 is TGCAGTGCGCATAGCACAGATACGCAGTATTTT.

The chain couples TRBV7-3 to TRBJ2-1; 9 nucleotides line up with TRBD1. The trim removed 1 base at V and 9 bases at J, leaving 4 bases unmatched. Germline assignment: CDR1 SGHTA and CDR2 FQGTGA. CDR3 length: 14 amino acids. The CDR3 sequence: CASSLMGQGLEQFF. In DNA, the CDR3 is TGTGCCAGCAGCTTAATGGGACAGGGCCTTGAGCAGTTCTTC.

The rearrangement links TRBV30 to TRBJ1-6; D is possibly TRBD1 (5 bases). The CDR3 extends over 15 amino acids. Per the germline V gene, CDR1 is GTSNPN and CDR2 is SVGIG (reference sequence). CDR3 bases: TGTGCGACAGAACTAAACCAAGGCTATAATTCACCCCTCCACTTT. The encoded protein is CATELNQGYNSPLHF.